A single sample gave rise to the 21 T cell receptor beta chains below, sequenced in a study of blood T cell repertoires in COVID-19. Data came from immunoSEQ multiplex PCR; TCRdb stores just in-frame clones and leaves some out. The table lists under 300,000 clones, 88% of them singletons, with around 3.1% in the top ten. Specimen: PBMCs or T cells enriched from blood (not recorded which). Receptor source: a woman aged 40 to 50 who had been exposed to COVID-19.

The chain carries TRBV7-8 and TRBJ1-4; D is possibly TRBD1 (6 bases). Germline V lookup: CDR1 SGHVS, CDR2 FQNEAQ. V lost 3 bases, J lost 3 bases, and 8 bases lay in between. CDR3 size: 14 residues. Written as DNA, the CDR3 is TGTGCCAGCAGCTTTCCAGGGGCTAATGAAAAACTGTTTTTT. Amino acids: CASSFPGANEKLFF.

The chain joins TRBV12-3 or TRBV12-4 to TRBJ2-1; TRBD2 matches at 10 bases. This CDR3 is 13 amino acids long. V shed 7 bases and J 4 bases; nucleotides not matched to a gene: 1. The CDR3 is CASTSGGYNEQFF. In DNA, the CDR3 is TGTGCCAGCACTAGCGGGGGATACAATGAGCAGTTCTTC.

The chain employs TRBV4-1 and TRBJ2-1; 7 bases are a match to TRBD2. CDR1 is MGHRA, CDR2 YSYEKL, per germline. This CDR3 has 17 amino acids. Unmatched junction bases numbered 8, after V lost 1 base and J lost 2 bases. CDR3 DNA: TGCGCCAGCAGCCAAGGGCGTGGCGGGAGCGCCTACAATGAGCAGTTCTTC. Amino acid sequence: CASSQGRGGSAYNEQFF.

The CDR3 sequence is CASSLRTGDYGYTF. For the CDR3, the DNA is TGTGCCAGCTCACTAAGGACAGGAGACTATGGCTACACCTTC. The rearrangement links TRBV18 to TRBJ1-2; 7 bases are a match to TRBD1. The CDR3 is made up of 14 amino acids. V shed 4 bases and J 3 bases; nucleotides not matched to a gene: 5. Germline CDR1 reads KGHSH; CDR2 reads LQKENI.

This rearrangement joins TRBV29-1 to TRBJ1-2; D is uncertain. In germline, CDR1 is SQVTM, CDR2 ANQGSEA. The ends were cut back, 4 bases at V and 8 bases at J, with 11 bases in the middle. This CDR3 is built from 11 residues. CDR3 region: CSVVTGIGYTF. The CDR3 region has the DNA TGCAGCGTTGTAACGGGGATCGGCTACACCTTC.

This sequence joins TRBV18 and TRBJ2-5; 8 bases align to TRBD1. The germline CDR1 and CDR2 sequences are KGHSH and LQKENI. The CDR3 has 15 amino acids. V lost 4 bases, J lost 2 bases, and 6 bases stayed unmatched. DNA for the CDR3: TGTGCCAGCTCACTGGACAGGGCGAGGCAAGAGACCCAGTACTTC. Translating gives CASSLDRARQETQYF.

This sequence joins TRBV5-5 and TRBJ2-3; 9 nucleotides agree with TRBD2. Germline V gene data show CDR1 as SGHKS and CDR2 as YYEKEE (reference sequence). The CDR3 is 16 residues long. V dropped 0 bases and J dropped 6; count of bases not matched to a gene: 8. The chain's CDR3 is CASSLAGRGGRDTQYF. In DNA, the CDR3 is TGTGCCAGCAGCTTGGCCGGGCGGGGGGGCCGTGATACGCAGTATTTT.

The V and J genes are TRBV10-3 and TRBJ1-3; 8 bases are shared with TRBD1. The CDR3 covers 16 residues. Per germline, CDR1 ENHRY and CDR2 SYGVKD. Trimming took 7 bases from V and 3 from J; bases not matched to a gene: 11. In DNA form, the CDR3 reads TGTGCCATCAATAAAGACAGGGGTTCTGATGGAAACACCATATATTTT. Protein sequence: CAINKDRGSDGNTIYF.

The V and J genes are TRBV18 and TRBJ1-1, with TRBD1 identical over 7 bases. This CDR3 comprises 19 residues. Unmatched junction bases numbered 19, after V lost 3 bases and J lost 3 bases. CDR1 is KGHSH and CDR2 is LQKENI in the germline V gene. CDR3 nucleotide sequence: TGTGCCAGCTCACCCCTCAGACAGGGATATTTAAGCGATCACACTGAAGCTTTCTTT. Its translation: CASSPLRQGYLSDHTEAFF.

This chain uses TRBV6-5 with TRBJ2-1; D perhaps matches TRBD2 (7 bases). Germline CDR1 and CDR2: MNHEY and SVGAGI. Trimming cost V 6 bases and J 5 bases, with 17 bases left between them. The CDR3 has 15 residues. The CDR3 sequence is CASRPGRGGDNEQFF. DNA for the CDR3: TGTGCCAGCAGGCCGGGGAGGGGGGGTGACAATGAGCAGTTCTTC.

The chain couples TRBV29-1 to TRBJ2-1; 7 nucleotides match TRBD2. The CDR3 consists of 15 residues. J gave up 4 bases and V 5 bases, and 11 bases lay outside the gene matches. Germline CDR1 and CDR2: SQVTM and ANQGSEA. The CDR3 loop reads CSVRPSSGPYNEQFF. The CDR3 DNA reads TGCAGCGTTCGACCCTCTAGCGGACCATACAATGAGCAGTTCTTC.

This clone was picked up one time. The chain uses TRBV5-4 and TRBJ2-4, with a possible D match to TRBD1 (5 bases). The germline gives CDR1 SGHNT, CDR2 YYREEE (reference sequence). The V gene lost 1 base and the J gene lost 0 bases, with 11 bases spanning the gap. The CDR3 spans 16 residues. CDR3: CASSLQGGVAKNIQYF. The DNA of the CDR3 is TGTGCCAGCAGCTTGCAGGGTGGGGTAGCCAAAAACATTCAGTACTTC. Using reference TRBV5-4 and TRBJ2-4 for the parts outside the CDR3, the full variable domain is ETGVTQSPTHLIKTRGQQVTLRCSSQSGHNTVSWYQQALGQGPQFIFQYYREEENGRGNFPPRFSGLQFPNYSSELNVNALELDDSALYLCASSLQGGVAKNIQYFGAGTRLSVL.

For the CDR3, the DNA is TGTGCCACCGAAGACAGGAGGAACAATGAGCAGTTCTTC. Translation gives CATEDRRNNEQFF. The V and J genes are TRBV24-1 and TRBJ2-1; a possible D gene is TRBD1 (6 bases). Trimming took 9 bases from V and 5 from J, leaving 13 bases between them. The CDR3 length is 13 residues. The V gene's germline CDR1 is KGHDR and CDR2 SFDVKD.

The chain couples TRBV9 to TRBJ1-1, with D uncertain. V was pared by 4 bases and J by 3 bases, with 19 bases between. From germline, CDR1 is SGDLS and CDR2 YYNGEE. The CDR3 length is 16 residues. The CDR3 coding sequence is TGTGCCAGCAGCCGAGGGAATACTTTTGGTGACACTGAAGCTTTCTTT. Amino acid sequence: CASSRGNTFGDTEAFF.

The gene calls are TRBV19 and TRBJ1-5; D remains unclear. Germline V gene lookup returns CDR1 LNHDA and CDR2 SQIVND (reference sequence). This CDR3 comprises 18 residues. The V end lost 4 bases, the J end lost 2 bases, and 21 bases lay between the germline ends. The CDR3 nucleotides are TGTGCCAGTAGTACCCGCTCAGACTGGACTAGAGGCAATCAGCCCCAGCATTTT. This gives the protein CASSTRSDWTRGNQPQHF. Using reference TRBV19 and TRBJ1-5 for the parts outside the CDR3, the full variable domain is DGGITQSPKYLFRKEGQNVTLSCEQNLNHDAMYWYRQDPGQGLRLIYYSQIVNDFQKGDIAEGYSVSREKKESFPLTVTSAQKNPTAFYLCASSTRSDWTRGNQPQHFGDGTRLSIL.

The J gene is TRBJ1-1, the V gene TRBV29-1, with 7 bases matching TRBD1. With V trimmed by 6 bases and J by 3 bases, 10 bases remained unmatched. The CDR3 consists of 14 residues. Germline V CDR1 and CDR2: SQVTM, ANQGSEA. For the CDR3, the DNA is TGCAGCGTAGAGAAGGACAGGAGGGACACTGAAGCTTTCTTT. Translation: CSVEKDRRDTEAFF.

In this sample, this clone turned up a few times. The chain recombines TRBV4-2 with TRBJ2-2; 9 bases are a match to TRBD1. CDR3 length equals 17 residues. V dropped 5 bases and J dropped 1; count of bases not matched to a gene: 8. From germline, CDR1 is LGHNA and CDR2 YNFKEQ. CDR3 sequence reads: CASSSLPGQGNTGELFF. CDR3 nucleotides: TGTGCCAGCAGCTCCTTGCCGGGACAGGGGAACACCGGGGAGCTGTTTTTT.

The J gene is TRBJ1-1, the V gene TRBV5-1; 8 bases align to TRBD1. CDR1 is SGHRS, CDR2 YFSETQ, per germline. The CDR3 covers 18 residues. Germline trimming cut 0 bases from V and 0 bases from J; bases unmatched to any gene: 10. Written as DNA, the CDR3 is TGCGCCAGCAGCTTGGCTCGACGTACAGGGGGTGTGAACACTGAAGCTTTCTTT. Its translation is CASSLARRTGGVNTEAFF.

V is TRBV9 and J is TRBJ1-2, with D perhaps matching TRBD1 (5 bases). Trimming stripped 4 bases from V and 4 bases from J, with 11 bases between. The CDR3 loop spans 13 amino acids. Per germline, CDR1 SGDLS and CDR2 YYNGEE. CDR3: CASSPQGGYGYTF. CDR3 sequence (DNA): TGTGCCAGCAGCCCGCAGGGAGGCTATGGCTACACCTTC.

The chain links TRBV5-4 to TRBJ1-4; D uncertain. V lost 2 bases to trimming and J lost 3 bases, with 11 bases between them. CDR3 length: 15 residues. The germline gives CDR1 SGHNT, CDR2 YYREEE (reference sequence). The CDR3 DNA follows: TGTGCCAGCAGCTTATGGGCGGGCCCTAATGAAAAACTGTTTTTT. Encoded protein: CASSLWAGPNEKLFF.

The rearrangement uses TRBV3-1 (or the pseudogene TRBV3-2) and TRBJ1-5; tentatively, D is TRBD1 (5 bases). This CDR3 spans 15 amino acids. Germline V lookup: CDR1 LGHDT, CDR2 YNNKEL (reference sequence). Trimming shortened V by 2 bases and J by 7 bases, and 15 bases separated the two germline ends. The CDR3 here is CASSQRGSRSQPQHF. CDR3 bases: TGTGCCAGCAGCCAAAGGGGCAGTCGATCACAGCCCCAGCATTTT.